What follows are 2 T cell receptor beta chains derived from one specimen sequenced in a study of blood T cell repertoires in COVID-19. Clones were sequenced by immunoSEQ multiplex PCR, and TCRdb holds only the in-frame ones, with some missing. The table records around 100,000 clones, 84% of them present only once. The sample comprised peripheral blood. The source is a human donor in a cohort sampled during active COVID-19.

This rearrangement joins TRBV19 to TRBJ2-5, with D perhaps matching TRBD1 (6 bases). Germline CDR1 reads LNHDA; CDR2 reads SQIVND (reference sequence). Between the trimmed V and J ends, which lost 5 bases and 2 bases, there was a span of 9 bases. CDR3 length: 13 amino acids. The CDR3 nucleotides read TGTGCCAGTAGTGGGACACAGCAAGAGACCCAGTACTTC. Translating it yields CASSGTQQETQYF.

V gene TRBV7-9 combines with J gene TRBJ2-5, with TRBD1 as a possible D gene (6 bases). V lost 6 bases and J 7 bases, leaving 18 bases between the germline ends. Per the germline V gene, CDR1 is SEHNR and CDR2 is FQNEAQ (reference sequence). The CDR3 is made up of 14 amino acids. CDR3 loop: CASSFKDSLGTQYF. CDR3 nucleotides: TGTGCCAGCAGTTTTAAGGACAGTCTCGGGACCCAGTACTTC.